Listed below are T cell receptor beta chains from one sample, sequenced in a study of cytomegalovirus exposure and HLA in healthy donors. The method was immunoSEQ multiplex PCR; TCRdb's version includes in-frame clones alone and lacks a portion of them. The repertoire has about 160,000 clones, about 88% of them found once; the top ten carry approximately 2.4%. What was sequenced was PBMCs. The receptors here all came from a woman younger than 35 in good health and CMV-seronegative. The conserved cysteine and the conserved F or W are not part of the CDR3 here.

TRBJ2-3	TRBV19	ASSIPGGRADTQY
TRBJ2-1	TRBV10-1	ASSDPSGSSYNEQF
TRBJ2-7	TRBV7-8	ASSPSGGLAEQY
TRBJ2-7	TRBV7-2	ASSLSLGLSYEQY
TRBJ1-1	TRBV9	ASSVGDTLNTEAF
TRBJ1-2	TRBV2	ASSEGLGARYGYT
TRBJ2-1	TRBV11-2	ASSLVRDEQF
TRBJ1-2	TRBV4-1	ASSQGTTFYGYT
TRBJ1-5	TRBV19	ASSIKAHYSNQPQH
TRBJ1-2	TRBV6-4	ASSVDRGLGGYT
TRBJ2-1	TRBV11-2	ASSLLAGEDEQF
TRBJ2-2	TRBV4-1	ASSQVRLTGELF
TRBJ2-7	TRBV7-2	ASSQASEVTYEQY
TRBJ1-5	TRBV27	ASRRNRDQPQH
TRBJ1-1	TRBV18	ASSPDRGGTEAF
TRBJ2-7	TRBV5-1	ASRWSGQGAYEQY
TRBJ2-7	TRBV2	ASSVEQGPY
TRBJ2-3	TRBV6-5	ASTSGDASTDTQY
TRBJ2-5	TRBV9	ARRFTGTLGETQY
TRBJ1-5	TRBV4-1	ASSQDRGPGIRQPQH
TRBJ2-2	TRBV6-1	ASSDVRHYTGELF
TRBJ1-2	TRBV7-9	ASSFTGSSVYGYT